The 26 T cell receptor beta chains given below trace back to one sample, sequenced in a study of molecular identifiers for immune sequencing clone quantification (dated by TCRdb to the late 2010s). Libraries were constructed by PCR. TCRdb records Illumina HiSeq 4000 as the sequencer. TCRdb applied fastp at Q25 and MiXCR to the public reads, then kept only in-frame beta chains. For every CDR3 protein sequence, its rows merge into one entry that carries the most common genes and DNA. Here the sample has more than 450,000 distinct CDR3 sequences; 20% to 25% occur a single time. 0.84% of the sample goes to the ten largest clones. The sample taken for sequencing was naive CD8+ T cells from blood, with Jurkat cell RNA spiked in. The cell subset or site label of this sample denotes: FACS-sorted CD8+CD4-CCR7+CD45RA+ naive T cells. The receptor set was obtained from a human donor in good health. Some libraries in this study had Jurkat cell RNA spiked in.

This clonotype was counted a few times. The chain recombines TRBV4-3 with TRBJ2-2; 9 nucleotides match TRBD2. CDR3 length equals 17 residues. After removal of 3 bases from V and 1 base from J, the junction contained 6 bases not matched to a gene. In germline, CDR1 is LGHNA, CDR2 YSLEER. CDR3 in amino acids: CASSHRLAVMNTGELFF. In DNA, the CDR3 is TGCGCCAGCAGCCACCGACTAGCGGTTATGAACACCGGGGAGCTGTTTTTT.

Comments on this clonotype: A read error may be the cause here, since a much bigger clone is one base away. CDR3: CASSQDSSGGYERYF. In DNA form, the CDR3 reads TGCGCCAGCAGCCAAGATTCTAGCGGGGGTTACGAGCGGTACTTC. The V gene is TRBV4-3, the J gene TRBJ2-7; 10 positions agree with TRBD2. This CDR3 spans 15 amino acids. CDR1 is LGHNA, CDR2 YSLEER, per germline.

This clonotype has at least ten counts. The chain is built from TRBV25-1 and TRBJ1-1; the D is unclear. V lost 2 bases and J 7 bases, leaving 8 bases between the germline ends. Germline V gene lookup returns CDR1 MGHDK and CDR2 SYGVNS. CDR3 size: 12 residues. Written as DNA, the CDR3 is TGTGCCAGCAGTGAACTAGGCAGTGAAGCTTTCTTT. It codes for CASSELGSEAFF.

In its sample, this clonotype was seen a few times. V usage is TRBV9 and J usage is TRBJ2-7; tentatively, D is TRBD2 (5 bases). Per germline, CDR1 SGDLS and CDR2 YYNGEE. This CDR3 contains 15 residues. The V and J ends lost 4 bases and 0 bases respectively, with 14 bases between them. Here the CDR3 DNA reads TGTGCCAGCAGCAAACTGGACTTCTCCTCCTACGAGCAGTACTTC. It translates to CASSKLDFSSYEQYF.

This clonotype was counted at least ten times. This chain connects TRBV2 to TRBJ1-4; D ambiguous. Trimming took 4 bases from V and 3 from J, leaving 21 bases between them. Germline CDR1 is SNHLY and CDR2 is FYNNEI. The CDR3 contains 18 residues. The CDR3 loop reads CASSVRGVWLTANEKLFF. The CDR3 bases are TGTGCCAGCAGTGTTAGAGGTGTCTGGTTAACGGCTAATGAAAAACTGTTTTTT. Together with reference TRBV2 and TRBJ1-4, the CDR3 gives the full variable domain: EPEVTQTPSHQVTQMGQEVILRCVPISNHLYFYWYRQILGQKVEFLVSFYNNEISEKSEIFDDQFSVERPDGSNFTLKIRSTKLEDSAMYFCASSVRGVWLTANEKLFFGSGTQLSVL.

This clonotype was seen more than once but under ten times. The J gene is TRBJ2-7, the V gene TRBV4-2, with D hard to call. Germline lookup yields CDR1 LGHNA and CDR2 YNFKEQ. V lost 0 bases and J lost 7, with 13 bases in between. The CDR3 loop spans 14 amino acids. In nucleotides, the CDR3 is TGTGCCAGCAGCCAAGATCGTGCTCCCCAGGAGCAGTACTTC. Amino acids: CASSQDRAPQEQYF.

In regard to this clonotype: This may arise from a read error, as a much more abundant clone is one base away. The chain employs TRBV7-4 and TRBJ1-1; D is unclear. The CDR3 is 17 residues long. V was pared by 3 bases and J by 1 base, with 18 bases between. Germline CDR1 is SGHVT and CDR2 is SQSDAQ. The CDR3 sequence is CASSFVGVRIKNTEAFF. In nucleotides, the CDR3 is TGTGCCAGCAGCTTCGTTGGAGTGAGGATCAAGAACACTGAAGCTTTCTTT.

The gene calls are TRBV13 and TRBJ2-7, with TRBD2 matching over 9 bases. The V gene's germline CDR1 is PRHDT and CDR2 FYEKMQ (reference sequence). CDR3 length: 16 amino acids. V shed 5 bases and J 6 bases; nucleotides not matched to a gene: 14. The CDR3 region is CASSILTSGSLAEQYF. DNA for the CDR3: TGTGCCAGCAGCATCCTGACTAGCGGCTCTTTGGCCGAGCAGTACTTC.

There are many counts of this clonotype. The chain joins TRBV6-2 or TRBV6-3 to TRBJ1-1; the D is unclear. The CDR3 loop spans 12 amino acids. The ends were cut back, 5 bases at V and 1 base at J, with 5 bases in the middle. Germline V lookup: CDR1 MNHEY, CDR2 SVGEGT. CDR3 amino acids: CASSEPNTEAFF. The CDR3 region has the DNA TGTGCCAGCAGTGAACCGAACACTGAAGCTTTCTTT.

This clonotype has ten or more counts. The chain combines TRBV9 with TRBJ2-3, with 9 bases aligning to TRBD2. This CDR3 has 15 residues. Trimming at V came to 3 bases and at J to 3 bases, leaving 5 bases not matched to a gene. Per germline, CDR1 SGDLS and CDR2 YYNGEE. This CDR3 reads CASSARLAVTDTQYF. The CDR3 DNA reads TGTGCCAGCAGCGCCAGACTAGCGGTTACAGATACGCAGTATTTT.

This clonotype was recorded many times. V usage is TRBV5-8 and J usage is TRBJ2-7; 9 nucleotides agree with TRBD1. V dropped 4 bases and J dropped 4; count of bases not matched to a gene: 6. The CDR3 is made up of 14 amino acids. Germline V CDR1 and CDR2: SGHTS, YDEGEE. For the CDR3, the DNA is TGTGCCAGCAGCCTGGAGACAGGGGGTTACGAGCAGTACTTC. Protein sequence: CASSLETGGYEQYF. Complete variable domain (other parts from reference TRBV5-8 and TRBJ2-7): EAGVTQSPTHLIKTRGQQATLRCSPISGHTSVYWYQQALGLGLQFLLWYDEGEERNRGNFPPRFSGRQFPNYSSELNVNALELEDSALYLCASSLETGGYEQYFGPGTRLTVT.

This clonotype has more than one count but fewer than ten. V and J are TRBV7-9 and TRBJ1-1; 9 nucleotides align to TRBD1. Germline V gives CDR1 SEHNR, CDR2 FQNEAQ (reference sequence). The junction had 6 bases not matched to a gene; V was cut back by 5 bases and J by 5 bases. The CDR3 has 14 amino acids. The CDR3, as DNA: TGTGCCAGCAGCATCAACAGGGGGCATACTGAAGCTTTCTTT. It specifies CASSINRGHTEAFF.

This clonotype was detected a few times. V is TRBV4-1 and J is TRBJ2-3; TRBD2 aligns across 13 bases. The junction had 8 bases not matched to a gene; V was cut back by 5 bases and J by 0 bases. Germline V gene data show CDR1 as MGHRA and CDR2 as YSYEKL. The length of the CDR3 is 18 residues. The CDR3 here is CASSSRTSGSLSTDTQYF. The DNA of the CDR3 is TGCGCCAGCAGCTCACGGACTAGCGGGAGCCTAAGCACAGATACGCAGTATTTT.

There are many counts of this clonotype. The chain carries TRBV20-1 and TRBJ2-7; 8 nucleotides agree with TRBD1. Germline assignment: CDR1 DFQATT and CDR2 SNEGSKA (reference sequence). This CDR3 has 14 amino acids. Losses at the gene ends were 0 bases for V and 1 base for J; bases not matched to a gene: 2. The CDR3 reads CSARDWTGSYEQYF. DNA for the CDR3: TGCAGTGCTAGAGATTGGACAGGGTCCTACGAGCAGTACTTC.

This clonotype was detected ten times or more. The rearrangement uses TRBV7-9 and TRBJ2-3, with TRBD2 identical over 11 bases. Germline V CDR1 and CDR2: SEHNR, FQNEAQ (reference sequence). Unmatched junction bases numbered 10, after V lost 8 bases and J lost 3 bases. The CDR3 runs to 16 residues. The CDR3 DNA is TGTGCCAGCGGCAGCCCCACTAGCGGGAGAACAGATACGCAGTATTTT. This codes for CASGSPTSGRTDTQYF. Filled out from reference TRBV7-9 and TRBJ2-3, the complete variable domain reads DTGVSQNPRHKITKRGQNVTFRCDPISEHNRLYWYRQTLGQGPEFLTYFQNEAQLEKSRLLSDRFSAERPKGSFSTLEIQRTEQGDSAMYLCASGSPTSGRTDTQYFGPGTRLTVL.

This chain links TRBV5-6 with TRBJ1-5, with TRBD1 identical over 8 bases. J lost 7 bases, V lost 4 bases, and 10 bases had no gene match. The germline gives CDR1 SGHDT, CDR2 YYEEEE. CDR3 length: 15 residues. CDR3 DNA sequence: TGTGCCAGCAGCCGTAAGGGGACAGGTCTACAGCCCCAGCATTTT. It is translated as CASSRKGTGLQPQHF.

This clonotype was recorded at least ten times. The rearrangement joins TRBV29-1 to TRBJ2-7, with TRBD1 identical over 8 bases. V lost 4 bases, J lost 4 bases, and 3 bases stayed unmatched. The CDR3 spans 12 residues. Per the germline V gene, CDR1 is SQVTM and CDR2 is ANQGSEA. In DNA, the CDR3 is TGCAGCGTTGCCCGGACAGGGTACGAGCAGTACTTC. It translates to CSVARTGYEQYF.

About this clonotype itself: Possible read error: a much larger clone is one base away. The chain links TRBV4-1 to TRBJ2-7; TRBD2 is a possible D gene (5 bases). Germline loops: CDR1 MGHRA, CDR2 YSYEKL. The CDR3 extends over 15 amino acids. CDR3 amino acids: CASSQSRGNSYKQYF. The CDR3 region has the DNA TGCGCCAGCAGCCAATCAAGAGGGAATAGCTACAAGCAGTACTTC.

The CDR3 protein is CASSFAPEESNYGYTF. The CDR3, as DNA: TGTGCCAGCAGCTTTGCCCCGGAAGAATCTAACTATGGCTACACCTTC. This chain uses TRBV7-9 with TRBJ1-2, with unresolved D. This CDR3 is built from 16 residues. Germline values: CDR1 SEHNR, CDR2 FQNEAQ (reference sequence). The V and J ends lost 3 bases and 0 bases respectively, with 14 bases between them.

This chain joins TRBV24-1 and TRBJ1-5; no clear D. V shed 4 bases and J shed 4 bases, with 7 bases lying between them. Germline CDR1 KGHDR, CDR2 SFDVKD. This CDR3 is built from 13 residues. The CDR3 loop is CATSERLNQPQHF. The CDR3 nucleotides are TGTGCCACCAGTGAGAGATTAAATCAGCCCCAGCATTTT.

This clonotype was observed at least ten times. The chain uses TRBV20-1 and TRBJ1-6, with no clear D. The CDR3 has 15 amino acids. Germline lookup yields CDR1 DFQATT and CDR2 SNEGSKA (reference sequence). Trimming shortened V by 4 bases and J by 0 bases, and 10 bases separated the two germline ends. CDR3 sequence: CSATDGNSYNSPLHF. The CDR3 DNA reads TGCAGTGCTACGGACGGGAACTCCTATAATTCACCCCTCCACTTT.

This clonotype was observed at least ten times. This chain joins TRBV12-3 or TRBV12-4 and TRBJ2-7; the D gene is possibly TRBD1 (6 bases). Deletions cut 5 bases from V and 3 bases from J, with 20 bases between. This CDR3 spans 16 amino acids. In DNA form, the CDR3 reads TGTGCCAGCAGTGACGCAACAGGGTACGGTATCTACGAGCAGTACTTC. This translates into CASSDATGYGIYEQYF.

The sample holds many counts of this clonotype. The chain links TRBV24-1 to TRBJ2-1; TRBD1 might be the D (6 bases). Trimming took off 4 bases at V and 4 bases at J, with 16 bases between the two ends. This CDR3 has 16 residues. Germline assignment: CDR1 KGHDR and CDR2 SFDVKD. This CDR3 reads CATSEHRQARYNEQFF. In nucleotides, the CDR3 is TGTGCCACCAGTGAACACAGACAGGCTCGATACAATGAGCAGTTCTTC.

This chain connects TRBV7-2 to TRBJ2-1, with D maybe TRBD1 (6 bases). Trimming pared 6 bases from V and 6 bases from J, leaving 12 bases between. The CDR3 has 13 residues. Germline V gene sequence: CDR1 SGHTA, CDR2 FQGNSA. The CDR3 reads CASRPDSCNEQFF. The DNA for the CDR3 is TGTGCCAGCAGACCGGACAGTTGCAATGAGCAGTTCTTC.

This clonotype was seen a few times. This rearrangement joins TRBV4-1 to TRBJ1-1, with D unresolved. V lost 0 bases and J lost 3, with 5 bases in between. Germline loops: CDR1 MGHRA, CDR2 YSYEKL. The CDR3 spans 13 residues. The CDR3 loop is CASSQEVYTEAFF. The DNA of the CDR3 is TGCGCCAGCAGCCAAGAAGTGTACACTGAAGCTTTCTTT.

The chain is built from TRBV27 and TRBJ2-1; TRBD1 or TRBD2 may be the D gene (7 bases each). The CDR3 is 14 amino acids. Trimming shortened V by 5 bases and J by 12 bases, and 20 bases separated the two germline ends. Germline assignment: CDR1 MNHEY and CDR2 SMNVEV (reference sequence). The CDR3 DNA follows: TGTGCCAGCAGTCCCGGGATAGGGGGCGGGGGGCAGTTCTTC. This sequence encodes CASSPGIGGGGQFF.